The present T cell receptor beta chain was sequenced within a study of shared clonotypes between healthy human individuals. The CDR3 covers 14 residues. The germline V gene has CDR1 LGHNA and CDR2 YNFKEQ. Trimming removed 1 base from V and 4 bases from J, with 7 bases in between. Method: immunoSEQ multiplex PCR; TCRdb's copy keeps in-frame clones and lacks some. This sample has roughly 380,000 clones, with approximately 97% found just once. Donors were Caucasian adults residing in Nashville, Tennessee, USA. This clone was detected only once. Its antigen is as yet unknown. General study points: Lower generation probabilities were found for non-shared clonotypes than for those shared by all four donors. Sampling used blood alone; tissue repertoires probably differ. Naive CD4 clonotype sharing across several donors was about 5%.

The chain couples TRBV4-2 to TRBJ1-4; D remains unclear. The sample comprised memory CD8+ T cells sorted from blood. The subset was: CD45RO+ cells pooled with CCR7-negative TemRA cells. The sequence was obtained from a man aged 25 to 40 in good health. CDR3 amino acids: CASSQVVLNEKLFF. DNA for the CDR3: TGTGCCAGCAGCCAAGTGGTCCTTAATGAAAAACTGTTTTTT.